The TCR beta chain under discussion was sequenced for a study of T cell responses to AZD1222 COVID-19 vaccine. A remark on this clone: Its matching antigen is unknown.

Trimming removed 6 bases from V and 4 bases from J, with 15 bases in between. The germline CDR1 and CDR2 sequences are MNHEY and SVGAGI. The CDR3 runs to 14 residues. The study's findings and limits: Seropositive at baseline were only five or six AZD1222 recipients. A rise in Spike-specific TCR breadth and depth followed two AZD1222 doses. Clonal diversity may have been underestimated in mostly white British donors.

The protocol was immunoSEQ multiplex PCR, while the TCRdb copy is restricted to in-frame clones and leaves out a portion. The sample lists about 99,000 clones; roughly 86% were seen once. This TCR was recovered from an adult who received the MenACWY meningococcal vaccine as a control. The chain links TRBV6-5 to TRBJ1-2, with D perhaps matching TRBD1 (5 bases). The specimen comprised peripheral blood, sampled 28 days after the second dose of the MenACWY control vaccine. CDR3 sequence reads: CASRPGRPPYGYTF. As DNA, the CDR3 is TGTGCCAGCAGGCCGGGACGGCCCCCCTATGGCTACACCTTC.